Described below is a single T cell receptor beta chain sequence and its context. It lacks a known antigen. No base qualities exist here, and no much larger clone lies one base off it. The data derive from a study of CD8 T cells in ankylosing spondylitis (TCRdb year 2017). General notes on the study: The study profiled T cell receptor beta repertoires in healthy donors and ankylosing spondylitis patients to find disease-linked TCR variants. In total, the full study cohort was made up of 108 healthy donors and some 26 ankylosing spondylitis patients. Peripheral blood was sampled, and synovial fluid was also collected from ankylosing spondylitis patients.

The reads were generated on an Illumina HiSeq 2500. TCR beta libraries were prepared by quantitative 5'-RACE with molecular barcodes. Processing in the source paper ran as follows. A new computational method based on a probabilistic model of VDJ rearrangement was used to identify disease-linked TCR variants. TCRdb cleaned the public reads at Q25 with fastp, built clones with MiXCR and kept in-frame beta chains. Each CDR3 protein appears once, grouped with its most common genes and DNA. These V and J calls derive from TCRdb rather than the authors' analysis. This sample is represented by approximately 300,000 distinct CDR3 sequences; less than 9.5% of them were singletons. The top ten constitute roughly 14% of the sample. General conclusions and limits of the study: A TCR beta motif made up of several highly homologous amino acid variants appeared to be characteristic of blood from ankylosing spondylitis patients. The disease-linked clones showed a CD8+ phenotype and occurred at relatively low frequencies in peripheral blood. The disease-linked clones were reported as significantly enriched in matched synovial fluid samples from ankylosing spondylitis patients. Some TCR beta motif variants had previously been reported in synovial fluid and blood of reactive arthritis patients, which suggested common disease-initiation mechanisms.

Germline trimming amounts to 4 bases on V and 3 bases on J, with 8 as the count of junction bases outside the gene matches. Taken from the germline V gene, the CDR1 and CDR2 loops are SGHRS and YFSETQ. Taken from cysteine to phenylalanine, the CDR3 has 16 residues. Here the CDR3 DNA is all that survives: 48 bases in frame from base 1. This receptor was obtained from a male donor with ankylosing spondylitis. The V and J genes are TRBV5-1 and TRBJ2-3; the central 10 bases match TRBD2. The specimen was blood, either unsorted or a sorted T cell fraction (not recorded which). The CDR3 has the sequence CASSPKLAGITDTQYF. The sequence in DNA is TGCGCCAGCAGCCCCAAACTAGCGGGAATTACAGATACGCAGTATTTT. The reference TRBV5-1 and TRBJ2-3 proteins fill in what lies around the CDR3, so the full variable domain reads KAGVTQTPRYLIKTRGQQVTLSCSPISGHRSVSWYQQTPGQGLQFLFEYFSETQRNKGNFPGRFSGRQFSNSRSEMNVSTLELGDSALYLCASSPKLAGITDTQYFGPGTRLTVL.